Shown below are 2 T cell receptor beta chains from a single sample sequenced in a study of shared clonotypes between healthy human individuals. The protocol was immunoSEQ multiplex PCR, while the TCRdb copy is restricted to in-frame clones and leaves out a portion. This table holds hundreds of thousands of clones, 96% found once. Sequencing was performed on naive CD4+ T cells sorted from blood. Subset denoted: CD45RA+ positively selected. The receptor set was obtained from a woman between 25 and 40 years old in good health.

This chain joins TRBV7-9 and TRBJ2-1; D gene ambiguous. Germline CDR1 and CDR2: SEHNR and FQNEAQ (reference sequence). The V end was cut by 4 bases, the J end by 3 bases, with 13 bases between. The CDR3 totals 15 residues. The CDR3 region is CASSSTPSSYNEQFF. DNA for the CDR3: TGTGCCAGCAGCTCGACACCTTCCAGCTACAATGAGCAGTTCTTC.

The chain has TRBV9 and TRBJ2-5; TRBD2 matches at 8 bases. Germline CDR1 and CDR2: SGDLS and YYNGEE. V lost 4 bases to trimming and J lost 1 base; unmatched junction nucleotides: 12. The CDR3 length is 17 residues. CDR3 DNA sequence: TGTGCCAGCAGCCCCCGAGGGGTAGCGGGAATCCAAGAGACCCAGTACTTC. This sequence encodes CASSPRGVAGIQETQYF.